The T cell receptor beta chain under discussion was sequenced for a study of CD8 T cells in Susac syndrome. An amount of RNA that ranged from roughly 0.5 to 1 ug was reverse transcribed with random hexamers. TCR beta CDR3 was amplified by immunoSEQ multiplex PCR. This amplification extended across 54 Vbeta and 13 Jbeta segments. TCRdb redid the calling of the immunoSEQ multiplex PCR reads with MiXCR, one entry per CDR3 protein. The sample yields tens of thousands of distinct CDR3 sequences, approximately 96% seen once. This TCR came from a human donor with Susac syndrome. Input material: CD8+ T cells from PBMCs.

The CDR3 loop is CASSEPVGQGASYEQYF. The CDR3 region has the DNA TGTGCCAGCAGTGAACCGGTCGGTCAGGGGGCCTCCTACGAGCAGTACTTC. This sequence joins TRBV6-1 and TRBJ2-7; TRBD1 matches at 8 bases. The CDR3 sequence is 17 residues long. CDR1 is MNHNS, CDR2 SASEGT, per germline. The V gene end was trimmed by 2 bases and the J gene end by 0 bases; junction bases not matched to a gene: 9.